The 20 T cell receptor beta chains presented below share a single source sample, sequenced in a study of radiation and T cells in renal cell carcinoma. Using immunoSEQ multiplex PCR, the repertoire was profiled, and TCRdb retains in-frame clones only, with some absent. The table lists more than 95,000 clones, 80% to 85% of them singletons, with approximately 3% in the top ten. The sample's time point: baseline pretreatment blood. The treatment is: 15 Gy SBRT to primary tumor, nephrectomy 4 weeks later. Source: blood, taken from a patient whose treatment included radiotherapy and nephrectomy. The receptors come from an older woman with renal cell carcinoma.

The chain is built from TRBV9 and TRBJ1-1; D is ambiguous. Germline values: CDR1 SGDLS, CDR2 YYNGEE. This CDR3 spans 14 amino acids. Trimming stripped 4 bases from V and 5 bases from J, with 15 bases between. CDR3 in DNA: TGTGCCAGCAGCCCCCGAGTTTATGGGACTGAAGCTTTCTTT. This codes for CASSPRVYGTEAFF.

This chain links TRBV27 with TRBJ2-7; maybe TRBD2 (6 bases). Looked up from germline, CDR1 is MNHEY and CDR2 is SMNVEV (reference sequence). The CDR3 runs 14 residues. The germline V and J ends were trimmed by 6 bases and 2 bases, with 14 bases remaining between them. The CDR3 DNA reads TGTGCCAGCAGGTTGGGGGGTAAGACCTACGAGCAGTACTTC. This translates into CASRLGGKTYEQYF.

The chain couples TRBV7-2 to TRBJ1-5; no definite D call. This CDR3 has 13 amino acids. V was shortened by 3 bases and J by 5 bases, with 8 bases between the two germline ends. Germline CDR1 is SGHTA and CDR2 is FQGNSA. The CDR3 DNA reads TGTGCCAGCAGCTTTTTTTTGGATCAGCCCCAGCATTTT. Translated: CASSFFLDQPQHF. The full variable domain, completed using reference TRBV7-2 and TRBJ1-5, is GAGVSQSPSNKVTEKGKDVELRCDPISGHTALYWYRQSLGQGLEFLIYFQGNSAPDKSGLPSDRFSAERTGGSVSTLTIQRTQQEDSAVYLCASSFFLDQPQHFGDGTRLSIL.

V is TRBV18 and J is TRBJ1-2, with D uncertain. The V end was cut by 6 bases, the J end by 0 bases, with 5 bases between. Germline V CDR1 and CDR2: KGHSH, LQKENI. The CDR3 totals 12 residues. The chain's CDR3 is CASSGANYGYTF. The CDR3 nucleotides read TGTGCCAGCTCTGGGGCTAACTATGGCTACACCTTC.

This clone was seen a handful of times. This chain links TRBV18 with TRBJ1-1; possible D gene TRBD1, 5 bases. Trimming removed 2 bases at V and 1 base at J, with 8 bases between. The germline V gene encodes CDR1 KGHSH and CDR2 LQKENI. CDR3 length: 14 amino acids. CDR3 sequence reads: CASSPNRWNTEAFF. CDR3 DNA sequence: TGTGCCAGCTCACCAAACAGGTGGAACACTGAAGCTTTCTTT.

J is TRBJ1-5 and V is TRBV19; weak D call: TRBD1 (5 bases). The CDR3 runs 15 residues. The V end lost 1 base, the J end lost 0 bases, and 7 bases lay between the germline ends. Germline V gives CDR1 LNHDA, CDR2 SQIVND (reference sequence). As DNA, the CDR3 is TGTGCCAGTAGTATAGGGGGACGTAGCAATCAGCCCCAGCATTTT. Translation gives CASSIGGRSNQPQHF.

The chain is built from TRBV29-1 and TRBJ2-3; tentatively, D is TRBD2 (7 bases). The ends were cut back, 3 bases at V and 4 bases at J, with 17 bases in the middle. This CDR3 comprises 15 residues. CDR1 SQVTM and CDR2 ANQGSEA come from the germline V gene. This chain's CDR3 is CSVDLPGGRADTQYF. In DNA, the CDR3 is TGCAGCGTTGATCTCCCCGGGGGGCGGGCAGATACGCAGTATTTT.

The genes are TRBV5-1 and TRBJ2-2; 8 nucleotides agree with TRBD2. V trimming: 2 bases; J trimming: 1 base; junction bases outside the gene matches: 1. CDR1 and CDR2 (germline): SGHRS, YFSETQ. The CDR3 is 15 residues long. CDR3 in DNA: TGCGCCAGCAGCTTCCTAGCGGGGAACACCGGGGAGCTGTTTTTT. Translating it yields CASSFLAGNTGELFF.

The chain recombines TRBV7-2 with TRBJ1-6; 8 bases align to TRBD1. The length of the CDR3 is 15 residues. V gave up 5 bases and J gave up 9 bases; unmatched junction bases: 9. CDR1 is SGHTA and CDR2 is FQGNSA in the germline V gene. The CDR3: CASSTSGTGASPLHF. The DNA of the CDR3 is TGTGCCAGCAGCACCTCCGGGACAGGAGCTTCACCCCTCCACTTT. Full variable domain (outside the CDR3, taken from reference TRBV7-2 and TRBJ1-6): GAGVSQSPSNKVTEKGKDVELRCDPISGHTALYWYRQSLGQGLEFLIYFQGNSAPDKSGLPSDRFSAERTGGSVSTLTIQRTQQEDSAVYLCASSTSGTGASPLHFGNGTRLTVT.

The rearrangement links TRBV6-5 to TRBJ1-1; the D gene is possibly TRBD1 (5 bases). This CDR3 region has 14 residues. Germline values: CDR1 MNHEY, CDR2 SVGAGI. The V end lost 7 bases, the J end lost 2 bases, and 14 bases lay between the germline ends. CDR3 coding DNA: TGTGCCAGCAAAGACGGGCAGGGCAACACTGAAGCTTTCTTT. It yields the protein CASKDGQGNTEAFF.

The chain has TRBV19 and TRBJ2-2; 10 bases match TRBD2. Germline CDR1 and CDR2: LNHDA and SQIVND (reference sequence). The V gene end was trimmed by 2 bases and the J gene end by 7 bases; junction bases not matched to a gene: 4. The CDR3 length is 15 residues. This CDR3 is CASSILAGVFGELFF. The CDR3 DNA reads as TGTGCCAGTAGTATACTAGCGGGAGTGTTCGGGGAGCTGTTTTTT.

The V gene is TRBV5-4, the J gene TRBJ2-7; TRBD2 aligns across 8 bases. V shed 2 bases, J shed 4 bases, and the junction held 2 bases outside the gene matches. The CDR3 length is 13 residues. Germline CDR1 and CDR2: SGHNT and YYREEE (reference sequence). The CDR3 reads CASSFREGYEQYF. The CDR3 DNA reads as TGTGCCAGCAGCTTCCGGGAGGGATACGAGCAGTACTTC.

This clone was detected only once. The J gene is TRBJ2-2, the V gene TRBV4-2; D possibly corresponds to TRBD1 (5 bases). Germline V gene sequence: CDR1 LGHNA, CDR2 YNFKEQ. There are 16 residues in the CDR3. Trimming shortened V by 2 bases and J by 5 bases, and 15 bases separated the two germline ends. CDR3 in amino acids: CASSQNADIKTGELFF. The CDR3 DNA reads TGTGCCAGCAGCCAAAACGCGGACATAAAGACCGGGGAGCTGTTTTTT.

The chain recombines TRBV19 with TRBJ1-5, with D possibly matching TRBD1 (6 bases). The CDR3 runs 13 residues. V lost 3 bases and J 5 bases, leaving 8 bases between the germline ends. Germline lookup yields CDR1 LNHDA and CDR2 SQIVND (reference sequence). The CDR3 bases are TGTGCCAGTAGTATGTACAGGGATCAGCCCCAGCATTTT. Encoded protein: CASSMYRDQPQHF.

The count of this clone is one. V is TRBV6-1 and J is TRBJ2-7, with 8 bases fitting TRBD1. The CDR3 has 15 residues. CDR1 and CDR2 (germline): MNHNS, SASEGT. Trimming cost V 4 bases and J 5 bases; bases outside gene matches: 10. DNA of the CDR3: TGTGCCAGCAGTGGGTCGACAGGGGTAAGCAACGAGCAGTACTTC. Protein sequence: CASSGSTGVSNEQYF.

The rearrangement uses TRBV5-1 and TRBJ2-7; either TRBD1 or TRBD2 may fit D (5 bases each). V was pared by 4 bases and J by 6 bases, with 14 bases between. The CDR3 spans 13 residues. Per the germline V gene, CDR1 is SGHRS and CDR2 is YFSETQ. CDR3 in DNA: TGCGCCAGCAGCGACCTCCGGGGCGGCGAGCAGTACTTC. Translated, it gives CASSDLRGGEQYF.

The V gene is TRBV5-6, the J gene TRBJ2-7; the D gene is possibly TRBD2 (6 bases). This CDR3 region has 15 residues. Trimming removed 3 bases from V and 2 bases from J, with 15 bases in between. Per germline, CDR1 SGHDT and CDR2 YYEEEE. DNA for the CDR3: TGTGCCAGCAGCTCGGAGGGTGGGGGAACCTACGAGCAGTACTTC. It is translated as CASSSEGGGTYEQYF.

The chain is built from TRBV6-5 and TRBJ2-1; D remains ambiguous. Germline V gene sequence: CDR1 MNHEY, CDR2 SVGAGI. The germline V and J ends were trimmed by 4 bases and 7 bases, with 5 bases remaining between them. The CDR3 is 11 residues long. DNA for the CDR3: TGTGCCAGCAGTTTTTGGAATGAGCAGTTCTTC. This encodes CASSFWNEQFF.

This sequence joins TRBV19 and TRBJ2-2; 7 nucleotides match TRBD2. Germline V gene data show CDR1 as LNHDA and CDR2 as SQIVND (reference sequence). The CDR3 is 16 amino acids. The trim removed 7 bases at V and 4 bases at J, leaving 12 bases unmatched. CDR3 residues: CASIGGRAFATGELFF. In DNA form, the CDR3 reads TGTGCCAGTATCGGGGGGAGGGCCTTCGCCACCGGGGAGCTGTTTTTT.

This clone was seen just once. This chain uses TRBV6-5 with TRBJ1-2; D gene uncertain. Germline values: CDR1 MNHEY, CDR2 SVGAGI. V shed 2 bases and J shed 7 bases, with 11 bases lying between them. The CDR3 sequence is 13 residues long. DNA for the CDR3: TGTGCCAGCAGTTACGACAAACTAGGTGGCTACACCTTC. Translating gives CASSYDKLGGYTF.